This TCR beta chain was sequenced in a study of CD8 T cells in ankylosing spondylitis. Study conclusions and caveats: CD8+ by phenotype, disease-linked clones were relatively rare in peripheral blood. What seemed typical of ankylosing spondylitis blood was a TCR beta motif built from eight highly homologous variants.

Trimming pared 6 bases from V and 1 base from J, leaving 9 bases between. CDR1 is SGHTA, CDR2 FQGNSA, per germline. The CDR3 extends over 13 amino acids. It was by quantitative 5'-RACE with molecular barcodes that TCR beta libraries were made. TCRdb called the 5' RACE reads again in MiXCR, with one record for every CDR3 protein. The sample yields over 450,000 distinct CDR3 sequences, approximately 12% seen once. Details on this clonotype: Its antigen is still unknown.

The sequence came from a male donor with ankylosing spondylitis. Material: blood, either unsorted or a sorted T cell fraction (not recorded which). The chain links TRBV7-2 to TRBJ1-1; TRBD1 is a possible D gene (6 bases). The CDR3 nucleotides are TGTGCCAGCAGATTGGACAGGAACACTGAAGCTTTCTTT. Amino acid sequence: CASRLDRNTEAFF.